This T cell receptor (beta chain) was identified in a study of post-analysis software for immune sequencing data. The CDR3 extends over 17 amino acids. Germline V gene lookup returns CDR1 MGHRA and CDR2 YSYEKL. After removal of 0 bases from V and 7 bases from J, the junction contained 11 bases not matched to a gene. TCR beta libraries were prepared from cDNA with unique molecular identifiers. Via MiXCR, TCRdb re-called the PCR reads, giving one row per CDR3 protein. The sample includes approximately 360,000 distinct CDR3 sequences, around a third of them seen just once. Study outcomes and limitations: Controls had lower frequencies than patients of about 5 TRBV segments, which included TRBV5-6, TRBV5-1 and TRBV20-1.

Regarding this clonotype: Its cognate antigen is unknown.

This sequence originates from a girl aged 10-17 years with multiple sclerosis. This rearrangement joins TRBV4-1 to TRBJ1-4; 7 nucleotides align to TRBD1. The sample was blood. Here the CDR3 DNA reads TGCGCCAGCAGCCAAGAATTGGGACAGCAGGGGATTGAAAAACTGTTTTTT. It is translated as CASSQELGQQGIEKLFF.